This TCR beta chain was sequenced during a study of cytomegalovirus exposure and HLA in healthy donors. PCR used 60 Vbeta primers and 13 Jbeta primers. The assay was immunoSEQ multiplex PCR, and TCRdb's table has in-frame clones only and misses some. The table has some 57,000 clones, around 52% seen once. This clone occurred a few times. Germline CDR1 LGHNA, CDR2 YSLEER. Trimming shortened V by 0 bases and J by 8 bases, and 10 bases separated the two germline ends. CDR3 length equals 13 residues. Material: PBMCs. V usage is TRBV4-3 and J usage is TRBJ1-2; D is ambiguous. The clonotype comes from a human donor in good health. The CDR3 nucleotides read TGCGCCAGCAGCCAAGATGGGGAGCGGGGCTACACCTTC. Translated, it gives CASSQDGERGYTF.